This T cell receptor beta chain appears in the sequencing data of a study of T cell changes during pregnancy in multiple sclerosis. Trimming took off 0 bases at V and 0 bases at J, with 12 bases between the two ends. The length of the CDR3 is 17 residues. Germline assignment: CDR1 SGHRS and CDR2 YFSETQ. Sequencing was performed with immunoSEQ multiplex PCR; in TCRdb, only in-frame clones are kept and a portion is missing. This table holds nearly 60,000 clones, roughly nine tenths found once. Here the sequenced sample was CD4+ T cells from peripheral blood mononuclear cells, taken after pregnancy. The chain has TRBV5-1 and TRBJ2-2; a weak D match, TRBD2 (6 bases). The sequence came from a female donor in good health, enrolled as a control in a pregnancy study. The CDR3 DNA is TGCGCCAGCAGCTTGGTTCGGGGGAGGCCGAACACCGGGGAGCTGTTTTTT. This encodes CASSLVRGRPNTGELFF.